What follows are 10 T cell receptor beta chains derived from one specimen sequenced in a study of shared clonotypes between healthy human individuals. The protocol was immunoSEQ multiplex PCR, while the TCRdb copy is restricted to in-frame clones and leaves out a portion. The data show fewer than 400,000 clones, around 67% seen once. Sequenced: memory CD4+ T cells sorted from blood. As for subset: CD45RA-negative fraction. The receptors were gathered from a young man in good health.

The rearrangement uses TRBV29-1 and TRBJ1-3; D remains ambiguous. Germline CDR1 and CDR2: SQVTM and ANQGSEA. Trimming removed 0 bases at V and 3 bases at J, with 15 bases between. This CDR3 is built from 16 residues. CDR3: CSVEEIRGVGGNTIYF. DNA of the CDR3: TGCAGCGTTGAAGAGATCCGAGGCGTCGGTGGAAACACCATATATTTT.

The J gene is TRBJ1-1, the V gene TRBV28, with D perhaps TRBD1 (6 bases). This CDR3 has 15 amino acids. With 6 bases removed from V and 7 bases from J, the gap between germline ends came to 21 bases. CDR1 and CDR2 from the germline V gene are MDHEN and SYDVKM. The CDR3 protein is CASRGETGRAGEAFF. The CDR3 coding sequence is TGTGCCAGCAGAGGGGAGACAGGCAGAGCTGGTGAAGCTTTCTTT.

The chain links TRBV11-3 to TRBJ2-1; no firm D call. The V gene's germline CDR1 is SGHNT and CDR2 YENEEA. The germline V and J ends were trimmed by 1 base and 11 bases, with 15 bases remaining between them. This CDR3 is 14 amino acids long. The CDR3 bases are TGTGCCAGCAGCTTAGCCCCGGACCGTATTAAGCAGTTCTTC. It encodes CASSLAPDRIKQFF.

The J gene is TRBJ2-4, the V gene TRBV10-3, with TRBD1 matching over 8 bases. Germline assignment: CDR1 ENHRY and CDR2 SYGVKD. The length of the CDR3 is 17 residues. The V and J ends lost 3 bases and 1 base, in that order; junction bases with no gene match: 8. This CDR3 is CAISDPSGGRAKNIQYF. In DNA form, the CDR3 reads TGTGCCATCAGTGACCCATCAGGGGGCCGGGCCAAAAACATTCAGTACTTC.

The CDR3 bases are TGTGCCAGCAGCCGTAGCGGGAGGGAATGGATCAATGAGCAGTTCTTC. It is translated as CASSRSGREWINEQFF. This sequence joins TRBV7-9 and TRBJ2-1; 11 positions match TRBD2. CDR3 size: 16 residues. V trimming: 5 bases; J trimming: 6 bases; junction bases outside the gene matches: 9. The germline CDR1 and CDR2 sequences are SEHNR and FQNEAQ (reference sequence).

The chain joins TRBV7-5 to TRBJ2-7; whether TRBD1, the table's D call, matches the DNA was not checked. TRBV7-5 has pseudogene status. The CDR3 is made up of 13 amino acids. CDR3 in amino acids: CVRSPRQGKEQYF. The CDR3 region has the DNA TGTGTCAGAAGCCCGCGACAGGGGAAGGAGCAGTACTTC.

This CDR3 is CASSLSSLGTGEYSPLHF. CDR3 coding DNA: TGTGCCAGCAGTTTATCCTCTTTAGGGACAGGGGAATATTCACCCCTCCACTTT. V usage is TRBV27 and J usage is TRBJ1-6; 10 nucleotides agree with TRBD1. This CDR3 is built from 18 residues. Germline V CDR1 and CDR2: MNHEY, SMNVEV (reference sequence). V shed 0 bases, J shed 8 bases, and the junction held 10 bases outside the gene matches.

V is TRBV28 and J is TRBJ1-5, with unresolved D. The germline CDR1 and CDR2 sequences are MDHEN and SYDVKM. V was pared by 5 bases and J by 9 bases, with 17 bases between. The CDR3 totals 14 residues. The CDR3 spells CASSTRLMRGPQHF. In DNA, the CDR3 is TGTGCCAGCAGTACCCGCTTAATGCGTGGGCCCCAGCATTTT. Full variable domain (outside the CDR3, taken from reference TRBV28 and TRBJ1-5): DVKVTQSSRYLVKRTGEKVFLECVQDMDHENMFWYRQDPGLGLRLIYFSYDVKMKEKGDIPEGYSVSREKKERFSLILESASTNQTSMYLCASSTRLMRGPQHFGDGTRLSIL.

DNA for the CDR3: TGTGCCAGCAGGGCGGGACAGGGCCTTGGGGAGCAGTACTTC. This encodes CASRAGQGLGEQYF. V gene TRBV6-1 combines with J gene TRBJ2-7, with 9 positions matching TRBD1. Trimming took 6 bases from V and 7 from J; bases not matched to a gene: 10. Looked up from germline, CDR1 is MNHNS and CDR2 is SASEGT. CDR3 size: 14 residues.

V gene TRBV7-9 combines with J gene TRBJ1-1, with D possibly matching TRBD1 (5 bases). Trimming took off 5 bases at V and 1 base at J, with 11 bases between the two ends. The CDR3 sequence is 14 residues long. In germline, CDR1 is SEHNR, CDR2 FQNEAQ (reference sequence). In DNA, the CDR3 is TGTGCCAGCAGCGTCCAGGGACGGAACACTGAAGCTTTCTTT. Translation: CASSVQGRNTEAFF.